A selection of T cell receptor beta chains follows, all from one sample in a study of cytomegalovirus exposure and HLA in healthy donors. Only in-frame clones appear in the TCRdb table, and some are missing; sequencing was by immunoSEQ multiplex PCR. Of 55,000 to 80,000 clones listed, around four fifths are singletons. Sequencing was done on a sample of PBMCs. All receptors derive from a middle-aged man in good health and CMV-seronegative. The conserved cysteine and the conserved F or W are not part of the CDR3 here. A D gene is named only where the DNA matches it firmly. Some rows mark clone size as missing; the rest say once, few, many or name a class of expanded clone.

v_gene: TRBV7-8
abundance: -
d_gene: -
CDR3aa: ASSLLGGRTPGYEQY

v_gene: TRBV28
abundance: -
d_gene: TRBD1
CDR3aa: ASSLRTGGPSSV

v_gene: TRBV18
abundance: -
d_gene: -
CDR3aa: ASSPLSSGFSGELF

v_gene: TRBV27
abundance: -
d_gene: TRBD1
CDR3aa: ASSWGQGRNTEAF

v_gene: TRBV6-1
abundance: -
d_gene: TRBD1
CDR3aa: ASTRGQGATDTQY

v_gene: TRBV10-3
abundance: -
d_gene: TRBD2
CDR3aa: AIRIGGGAGVNEQF

v_gene: TRBV10-3
abundance: -
d_gene: TRBD2
CDR3aa: AISGGRGPHEQY

v_gene: TRBV6-5
abundance: few
d_gene: -
CDR3aa: ASSPPGTNSPLH

v_gene: TRBV9
abundance: -
d_gene: -
CDR3aa: ASSVSDTGELF

v_gene: TRBV2
abundance: -
d_gene: TRBD2
CDR3aa: ASRLLAGTRHNEQF

v_gene: TRBV29-1
abundance: -
d_gene: -
CDR3aa: SVVQGGASEAF

v_gene: TRBV27
abundance: -
d_gene: -
CDR3aa: ASTHRLGVGGADTQY

v_gene: TRBV5-5
abundance: -
d_gene: TRBD1
CDR3aa: ACPGAGQGGTDTQY

v_gene: TRBV19
abundance: -
d_gene: -
CDR3aa: ASSIMSGSGNTIY

v_gene: TRBV7-2
abundance: -
d_gene: -
CDR3aa: ASSLVLQGDEQF

v_gene: TRBV18
abundance: few
d_gene: -
CDR3aa: ASSPVAEVGNQPQH

v_gene: TRBV5-1
abundance: -
d_gene: TRBD2
CDR3aa: ASSRGGPASGRYRYNEQF

v_gene: TRBV16
abundance: -
d_gene: -
CDR3aa: ASSQWALNTEAF

v_gene: TRBV11-2
abundance: once
d_gene: -
CDR3aa: ASSNRFKIYEQY

v_gene: TRBV19
abundance: -
d_gene: -
CDR3aa: ASTLTVNTEAF

v_gene: TRBV19
abundance: -
d_gene: -
CDR3aa: ASSIGRVHDHEQY

v_gene: TRBV4-1
abundance: -
d_gene: -
CDR3aa: ASSGQLYNEQF

v_gene: TRBV2
abundance: -
d_gene: TRBD2
CDR3aa: ASRRGGAPYNEQF

v_gene: TRBV5-4
abundance: -
d_gene: TRBD2
CDR3aa: ASSSTSGVIYEQY

v_gene: TRBV15
abundance: -
d_gene: -
CDR3aa: ATSRKQGWFQPQH

v_gene: TRBV27
abundance: -
d_gene: -
CDR3aa: ASSLVRGAEAF

v_gene: TRBV29-1
abundance: -
d_gene: -
CDR3aa: SVPTMLDTEAF

v_gene: TRBV5-1
abundance: -
d_gene: -
CDR3aa: ASSTQGYEQY

v_gene: TRBV6-4
abundance: -
d_gene: -
CDR3aa: ASSDWQGSSTDTQY

v_gene: TRBV7-3
abundance: -
d_gene: TRBD2
CDR3aa: ASSLRGSGGFGDTQY

v_gene: TRBV11-2
abundance: -
d_gene: TRBD1
CDR3aa: ASSLEGQAMEETQY

v_gene: TRBV2
abundance: -
d_gene: TRBD1
CDR3aa: ASSGTGGSGANVLT

v_gene: TRBV5-1
abundance: -
d_gene: TRBD1
CDR3aa: ASSLHAAGGEQY

v_gene: TRBV6-5
abundance: -
d_gene: -
CDR3aa: ASRRANTGELF

v_gene: TRBV2
abundance: few
d_gene: TRBD1
CDR3aa: ASRTTGGNTEAF

v_gene: TRBV19
abundance: -
d_gene: TRBD2
CDR3aa: ASSLLSGEYNEQF

v_gene: TRBV27
abundance: -
d_gene: -
CDR3aa: ASNRGRGDRRNTEAF

v_gene: TRBV28
abundance: -
d_gene: TRBD1
CDR3aa: ASRGQGKGQY

v_gene: TRBV5-1
abundance: -
d_gene: TRBD1
CDR3aa: ASSRQGGEYNEQF

v_gene: TRBV9
abundance: -
d_gene: TRBD2
CDR3aa: ASSIGTSGGGETQY

v_gene: TRBV27
abundance: once
d_gene: -
CDR3aa: ASSFRRASYEQY

v_gene: TRBV5-1
abundance: -
d_gene: TRBD2
CDR3aa: ASRGLAGTYEQY